This T cell receptor beta chain was found in a study of cytomegalovirus exposure and HLA in healthy donors. Study-wide results and limits: Upon later analysis, HLA-associated TCR beta chains proved more clonally expanded than other, equally common chains. It was reportedly the case that the classifier diagnosed cytomegalovirus status with high specificity and sensitivity.

Note on this clone: Its antigen is not identified.

This CDR3 has 12 residues. Germline CDR1 reads MDHEN; CDR2 reads SYDVKM. Trimming cost V 6 bases and J 8 bases, with 11 bases left between them. The PCR ran on 60 Vbeta and 13 Jbeta primers. Libraries were prepared by immunoSEQ multiplex PCR; TCRdb keeps only in-frame clonotypes and omits some of them. The repertoire holds about 250,000 clones, with roughly 70% as singletons. The sequence was collected from a female donor in good health and CMV-seronegative. The sequenced material came from PBMCs. The genes are TRBV28 and TRBJ1-3; TRBD1 is a possible D gene (5 bases). The chain's CDR3 is CASRPRADTIYF. DNA for the CDR3: TGTGCCAGCAGACCCAGGGCGGACACCATATATTTT. Based on the CDR3 plus reference TRBV28 and TRBJ1-3, the full variable domain is DVKVTQSSRYLVKRTGEKVFLECVQDMDHENMFWYRQDPGLGLRLIYFSYDVKMKEKGDIPEGYSVSREKKERFSLILESASTNQTSMYLCASRPRADTIYFGEGSWLTVV.